What follows are 30 T cell receptor beta chains derived from one specimen sequenced in a study of chemoradiotherapy in HPV16-positive cancers. Method: immunoSEQ multiplex PCR; TCRdb's copy keeps in-frame clones and lacks some. The top ten clones hold over 2% of a sample with 7,000 or so clones, around 86% of them seen once. The material sequenced was tumor tissue, taken from a patient who underwent chemoradiotherapy. The receptors shown here come from a human donor with HPV-associated anogenital cancer.

This chain uses TRBV27 with TRBJ1-5; D call uncertain. The length of the CDR3 is 13 residues. V was pared by 3 bases and J by 7 bases, with 10 bases between. Germline V CDR1 and CDR2: MNHEY, SMNVEV (reference sequence). This CDR3 reads CASSLVSRQPQHF. Written as DNA, the CDR3 is TGTGCCAGCAGTTTGGTGAGCAGGCAGCCCCAGCATTTT.

This clone was seen only once. The J gene is TRBJ2-5, the V gene TRBV7-2; either TRBD1 or TRBD2 may fit D (5 bases each). This CDR3 has 15 amino acids. CDR1 and CDR2 (germline): SGHTA, FQGNSA. V was cut by 5 bases and J by 5 bases, with 18 bases left in between. This CDR3 is CASSRSGGSGETQYF. The CDR3, as DNA: TGTGCCAGCAGCCGGAGTGGGGGATCGGGTGAGACCCAGTACTTC. Full variable domain (remainder filled in from reference TRBV7-2 and TRBJ2-5): GAGVSQSPSNKVTEKGKDVELRCDPISGHTALYWYRQSLGQGLEFLIYFQGNSAPDKSGLPSDRFSAERTGGSVSTLTIQRTQQEDSAVYLCASSRSGGSGETQYFGPGTRLLVL.

In its sample, this clone was seen a few times. The chain combines TRBV30 with TRBJ2-7; no clear D gene. Germline values: CDR1 GTSNPN, CDR2 SVGIG (reference sequence). Deletions cut 2 bases from V and 7 bases from J, with 24 bases between. The CDR3 covers 16 residues. The CDR3: CAWSFFSRFTRPEQYF. DNA for the CDR3: TGTGCCTGGAGTTTTTTTTCAAGGTTCACGCGTCCTGAGCAGTACTTC.

This rearrangement joins TRBV4-2 to TRBJ2-3; D possibly corresponds to TRBD2 (7 bases). With 3 bases removed from V and 7 bases from J, the gap between germline ends came to 20 bases. Germline CDR1 and CDR2: LGHNA and YNFKEQ. This CDR3 has 16 amino acids. The CDR3 sequence: CASSQGGGDRLNTQYF. In DNA, the CDR3 is TGTGCCAGCAGCCAGGGAGGGGGAGATAGGTTAAATACGCAGTATTTT.

V gene TRBV2 combines with J gene TRBJ1-4; D is possibly TRBD1 (6 bases). CDR1 and CDR2 (germline): SNHLY, FYNNEI. Trimming cost V 6 bases and J 7 bases, with 24 bases left between them. This CDR3 is 17 amino acids long. CDR3 protein: CASSRRDNWSGGEKLFF. In DNA form, the CDR3 reads TGTGCCAGCAGCCGCCGGGACAACTGGTCCGGGGGTGAAAAACTGTTTTTT.

The chain links TRBV19 to TRBJ2-7; D is tentatively TRBD1 or TRBD2 (5 bases each). There are 14 residues in the CDR3. CDR1 and CDR2 (germline): LNHDA, SQIVND (reference sequence). Trimming took off 6 bases at V and 0 bases at J, with 12 bases between the two ends. This CDR3 is CASSLGVSSYEQYF. The CDR3 bases are TGTGCCAGTAGCCTGGGGGTCAGCTCCTACGAGCAGTACTTC.

This rearrangement joins TRBV5-1 to TRBJ2-7; 8 nucleotides align to TRBD1. After removal of 0 bases from V and 1 base from J, the junction contained 18 bases not matched to a gene. The CDR3 consists of 20 residues. Germline V lookup: CDR1 SGHRS, CDR2 YFSETQ. Here the CDR3 DNA reads TGCGCCAGCAGCTTGGATCTCCCGGGACAGGACTTTCGTCTTTCCTACGAGCAGTACTTC. Its protein is CASSLDLPGQDFRLSYEQYF. Variable domain in full (rest from reference TRBV5-1 and TRBJ2-7): KAGVTQTPRYLIKTRGQQVTLSCSPISGHRSVSWYQQTPGQGLQFLFEYFSETQRNKGNFPGRFSGRQFSNSRSEMNVSTLELGDSALYLCASSLDLPGQDFRLSYEQYFGPGTRLTVT.

CDR3 region: CASSSTGTGYNEQFF. DNA of the CDR3: TGTGCCAGCAGCTCAACCGGGACAGGATACAATGAGCAGTTCTTC. The chain is built from TRBV13 and TRBJ2-1, with 8 nucleotides matching TRBD1. Germline V gene sequence: CDR1 PRHDT, CDR2 FYEKMQ (reference sequence). Germline trimming cut 4 bases from V and 4 bases from J; bases unmatched to any gene: 6. The CDR3 is 15 residues long.

The chain employs TRBV12-5 and TRBJ2-5; 7 bases are shared with TRBD2. Germline V gene sequence: CDR1 LGHNT, CDR2 FRNRAP. This CDR3 spans 14 amino acids. The junction had 8 bases not matched to a gene; V was cut back by 6 bases and J by 4 bases. The CDR3 here is CASGWGGRVETQYF. As DNA, the CDR3 is TGTGCTAGTGGCTGGGGGGGGAGGGTAGAGACCCAGTACTTC.

V and J are TRBV11-2 and TRBJ1-3; TRBD1 agrees at 9 bases. This CDR3 is 16 amino acids long. Losses at the gene ends were 3 bases for V and 4 bases for J; bases not matched to a gene: 7. In germline, CDR1 is SGHAT, CDR2 FQNNGV. CDR3 amino acids: CASSFIGTGSGNTIYF. The CDR3 coding sequence is TGTGCCAGCAGCTTTATCGGGACAGGGTCGGGAAACACCATATATTTT.

The chain recombines TRBV7-2 with TRBJ2-1; D remains ambiguous. Per the germline V gene, CDR1 is SGHTA and CDR2 is FQGNSA. The CDR3 is 11 residues long. Trimming cost V 3 bases and J 6 bases, with 3 bases left between them. In DNA, the CDR3 is TGTGCCAGCAGCTTGAGCAATGAGCAGTTCTTC. Its protein is CASSLSNEQFF.

The rearrangement uses TRBV30 and TRBJ2-7, with D tentatively TRBD2 (6 bases). The CDR3 contains 13 residues. The germline CDR1 and CDR2 sequences are GTSNPN and SVGIG (reference sequence). The germline V and J ends were trimmed by 4 bases and 7 bases, with 17 bases remaining between them. CDR3 DNA: TGTGCCTGGAATAGCCTAGCGCCCGGGGAGCAGTACTTC. Its protein is CAWNSLAPGEQYF.

The CDR3 region has the DNA TGTGCCAGCGACGACAATGAGCAGTTCTTC. Its protein is CASDDNEQFF. V is TRBV2 and J is TRBJ2-1; D is unresolved. Germline assignment: CDR1 SNHLY and CDR2 FYNNEI. Trimming pared 8 bases from V and 5 bases from J, leaving 4 bases between. This CDR3 spans 10 amino acids.

The chain has TRBV6-5 and TRBJ2-1; no clear D. This CDR3 is 12 amino acids long. V was cut by 4 bases and J by 6 bases, with 7 bases left in between. The germline gives CDR1 MNHEY, CDR2 SVGAGI. The CDR3 spells CASSWRGNEQFF. The CDR3 region has the DNA TGTGCCAGCAGTTGGCGCGGCAATGAGCAGTTCTTC.

The chain has TRBV6-5 and TRBJ2-7; the D is unclear. Trimming pared 0 bases from V and 3 bases from J, leaving 12 bases between. Germline V gene sequence: CDR1 MNHEY, CDR2 SVGAGI. The CDR3 spans 15 residues. Written as DNA, the CDR3 is TGTGCCAGCAGTTACTCGTATCCAGTGGTCTACGAGCAGTACTTC. Translation: CASSYSYPVVYEQYF.

The chain carries TRBV5-1 and TRBJ2-5; D is undetermined. This CDR3 comprises 14 residues. Germline CDR1 SGHRS, CDR2 YFSETQ. Trimming took off 0 bases at V and 4 bases at J, with 10 bases between the two ends. The chain's CDR3 is CASSLVDSAETQYF. In DNA, the CDR3 is TGCGCCAGCAGCTTGGTCGACTCAGCAGAGACCCAGTACTTC.

The chain couples TRBV2 to TRBJ1-2; D is possibly TRBD1 (6 bases). V lost 8 bases to trimming and J lost 4 bases, with 14 bases between them. Germline V lookup: CDR1 SNHLY, CDR2 FYNNEI. This CDR3 region has 13 residues. CDR3 DNA sequence: TGTGCCAGCGGGGACACATCCCTCTATGGCTACACCTTC. Its translation: CASGDTSLYGYTF. The complete variable domain, with remaining parts taken from reference TRBV2 and TRBJ1-2, reads EPEVTQTPSHQVTQMGQEVILRCVPISNHLYFYWYRQILGQKVEFLVSFYNNEISEKSEIFDDQFSVERPDGSNFTLKIRSTKLEDSAMYFCASGDTSLYGYTFGSGTRLTVV.

The chain uses TRBV27 and TRBJ2-3, with 9 bases that match TRBD2. V gave up 2 bases and J gave up 2 bases; unmatched junction bases: 5. This CDR3 region has 16 residues. The germline V gene has CDR1 MNHEY and CDR2 SMNVEV (reference sequence). The CDR3 nucleotides are TGTGCCAGCAGTTTAAGGGCGGGAGGGGACACAGATACGCAGTATTTT. Translation: CASSLRAGGDTDTQYF.

The chain couples TRBV4-1 to TRBJ2-5; D remains ambiguous. CDR3 length equals 18 residues. Germline lookup yields CDR1 MGHRA and CDR2 YSYEKL. V was cut by 0 bases and J by 0 bases, with 17 bases left in between. CDR3 nucleotides: TGCGCCAGCAGCCAAGAGAAGTCTCGGTCGCCGTACCAAGAGACCCAGTACTTC. Amino acid sequence: CASSQEKSRSPYQETQYF.

The chain recombines TRBV9 with TRBJ2-1; the D gene is possibly TRBD2 (5 bases). The CDR3 spans 17 residues. From germline, CDR1 is SGDLS and CDR2 YYNGEE. The V end was cut by 4 bases, the J end by 0 bases, with 17 bases between. Here the CDR3 reads CASSSEGLKSSYNEQFF. CDR3 sequence (DNA): TGTGCCAGCAGCTCCGAGGGCCTAAAGAGCTCCTACAATGAGCAGTTCTTC.

V gene TRBV7-6 combines with J gene TRBJ2-7; TRBD1 matches at 9 bases. This CDR3 region has 14 residues. J lost 5 bases, V lost 2 bases, and 4 bases had no gene match. Germline assignment: CDR1 SGHVS and CDR2 FNYEAQ. CDR3 sequence (DNA): TGTGCCAGCAGCTTAACCGGGACAGGGAACGAGCAGTACTTC. Residues: CASSLTGTGNEQYF.

This chain joins TRBV19 and TRBJ1-4; the match to TRBD1 covers 7 bases. The CDR3 has 16 amino acids. Germline V lookup: CDR1 LNHDA, CDR2 SQIVND (reference sequence). The ends lost 3 bases at V and 2 bases at J; junction bases unmatched: 6. The CDR3 sequence: CASSIMGTATNEKLFF. The CDR3, as DNA: TGTGCCAGTAGTATCATGGGGACAGCCACTAATGAAAAACTGTTTTTT.

Only a few counts were recorded for this clone. The J gene is TRBJ2-3, the V gene TRBV11-3, with TRBD2 identical over 14 bases. This CDR3 is 16 amino acids long. In germline, CDR1 is SGHNT, CDR2 YENEEA. Trimming cost V 5 bases and J 6 bases; bases outside gene matches: 7. The CDR3, as DNA: TGTGCCAGCAGCCCGGGGACTAGCGGGAGAGGCGATACGCAGTATTTT. Amino acid sequence: CASSPGTSGRGDTQYF.

J is TRBJ1-5 and V is TRBV7-6; the D is unclear. The CDR3 totals 13 residues. Germline values: CDR1 SGHVS, CDR2 FNYEAQ. V lost 1 base to trimming and J lost 3 bases, with 4 bases between them. Here the CDR3 DNA reads TGTGCCAGCAGCTTAGATACCAATCAGCCCCAGCATTTT. This translates into CASSLDTNQPQHF.

The chain joins TRBV19 to TRBJ2-2; 9 bases are shared with TRBD2. The germline V gene encodes CDR1 LNHDA and CDR2 SQIVND (reference sequence). J gave up 1 base and V 10 bases, and 4 bases lay outside the gene matches. This CDR3 has 14 amino acids. The CDR3 bases are TGTGCCACTATGACTAGCGGGAACACCGGGGAGCTGTTTTTT. It specifies CATMTSGNTGELFF. Filled out from reference TRBV19 and TRBJ2-2, the complete variable domain reads DGGITQSPKYLFRKEGQNVTLSCEQNLNHDAMYWYRQDPGQGLRLIYYSQIVNDFQKGDIAEGYSVSREKKESFPLTVTSAQKNPTAFYLCATMTSGNTGELFFGEGSRLTVL.

V is TRBV27 and J is TRBJ1-2; possibly TRBD1 for D (6 bases). Germline CDR1 is MNHEY and CDR2 is SMNVEV (reference sequence). The CDR3 runs to 13 residues. V shed 3 bases and J shed 7 bases, with 12 bases lying between them. CDR3 bases: TGTGCCAGCAGTTTCGACAGGTGGTCTGGCTACACCTTC. Translation gives CASSFDRWSGYTF.

This chain links TRBV29-1 with TRBJ2-5; 7 nucleotides agree with TRBD2. Losses at the gene ends were 6 bases for V and 4 bases for J; bases not matched to a gene: 8. CDR3 length: 13 amino acids. Looked up from germline, CDR1 is SQVTM and CDR2 is ANQGSEA. CDR3 DNA: TGCAGCGTGGCGGAGGTAGCGGGAGAGACCCAGTACTTC. It is translated as CSVAEVAGETQYF.

This clone was recorded once. The rearrangement links TRBV7-8 to TRBJ1-2; D is undetermined. Germline CDR1 SGHVS, CDR2 FQNEAQ. Trimming shortened V by 5 bases and J by 8 bases, and 15 bases separated the two germline ends. The CDR3 extends over 13 amino acids. CDR3 nucleotides: TGTGCCAGCAGCCCAGTTAGTATCGGCGGCTACACCTTC. Its protein is CASSPVSIGGYTF.

The chain employs TRBV30 and TRBJ1-1, with TRBD1 as a possible D gene (5 bases). Germline loops: CDR1 GTSNPN, CDR2 SVGIG (reference sequence). The CDR3 sequence is 14 residues long. V was shortened by 3 bases and J by 4 bases, with 15 bases between the two germline ends. The CDR3 loop is CAWRLGQGVTEAFF. In DNA, the CDR3 is TGTGCCTGGAGGTTGGGGCAGGGTGTCACTGAAGCTTTCTTT.

The table lists this clone with a count of one. The V and J genes are TRBV9 and TRBJ1-2; D may be TRBD1 (6 bases). The length of the CDR3 is 15 residues. Trimming took 1 base from V and 4 from J, leaving 14 bases between them. Germline-derived CDR1 and CDR2 are SGDLS and YYNGEE. CDR3 residues: CASSVFTGSFYGYTF. The CDR3 coding sequence is TGTGCCAGCAGCGTATTTACAGGGAGCTTCTATGGCTACACCTTC.